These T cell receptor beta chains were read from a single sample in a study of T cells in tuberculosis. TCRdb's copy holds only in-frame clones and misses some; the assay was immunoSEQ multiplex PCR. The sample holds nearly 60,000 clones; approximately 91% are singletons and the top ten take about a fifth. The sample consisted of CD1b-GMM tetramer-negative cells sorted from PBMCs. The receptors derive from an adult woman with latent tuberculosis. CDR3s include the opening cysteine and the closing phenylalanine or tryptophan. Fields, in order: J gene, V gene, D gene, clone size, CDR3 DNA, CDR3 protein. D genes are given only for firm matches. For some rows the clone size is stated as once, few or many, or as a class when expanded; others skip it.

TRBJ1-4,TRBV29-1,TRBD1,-,TGCAGCGTTGAGAGGACAGGGGGAGATGAAAAACTGTTTTTT,CSVERTGGDEKLFF
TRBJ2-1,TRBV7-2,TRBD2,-,TGTGCCAGCAGCCCTTTGGGCGGGAGTAGAAATGAGCAGTTCTTC,CASSPLGGSRNEQFF
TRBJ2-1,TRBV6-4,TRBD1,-,TGTGCCAGCACCCAGGACAGGGAAGATGAGCAGTTCTTC,CASTQDREDEQFF
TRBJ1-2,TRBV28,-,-,TGTGCCAGCAGCGAAGGGGGAAGGGTCTATGGCTACACCTTC,CASSEGGRVYGYTF
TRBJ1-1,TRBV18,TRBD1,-,TGTGCCAGCTCCCGAACAGGGGCTGAAGCTTTCTTT,CASSRTGAEAFF
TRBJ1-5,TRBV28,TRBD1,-,TGTGCCAGCAGTTCCGGACAGGGGTATCAGCCCCAGCATTTT,CASSSGQGYQPQHF
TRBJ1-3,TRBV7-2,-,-,TGTGCCAGCAGCTTAGGACAGGCGAATTCCGGAAACACCATATATTTT,CASSLGQANSGNTIYF
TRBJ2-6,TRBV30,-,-,TGTGCCTGGATAGGACAAATGGGGTACTCTGGGGCCAACGTCCTGACTTTC,CAWIGQMGYSGANVLTF
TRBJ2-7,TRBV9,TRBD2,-,TGTGCCAGCAGCCCTCCTAGCGGGGGGGCCTACGAGCAGTACTTC,CASSPPSGGAYEQYF
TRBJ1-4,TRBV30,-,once,TGTGCCTCCTCGGGGGTTGTGAATGAAAAACTGTTTTTT,CASSGVVNEKLFF
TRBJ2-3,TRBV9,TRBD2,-,TGTGCCAGCAGGAGGGCGGGGGACTCAACCACAGATACGCAGTATTTT,CASRRAGDSTTDTQYF
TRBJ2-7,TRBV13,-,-,TGTGCCAGCAGCTTAGGGGACAGTTCCTACGAGCAGTACTTC,CASSLGDSSYEQYF
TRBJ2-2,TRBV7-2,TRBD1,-,TGTGCCAGCAGTCGGGACAGGGGACCCGGGGAGCTGTTTTTT,CASSRDRGPGELFF
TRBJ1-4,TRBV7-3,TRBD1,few,TGTGCCAGCAGCTTAAAGGGCAGGGGGAAGGATGAAAAACTGTTTTTT,CASSLKGRGKDEKLFF
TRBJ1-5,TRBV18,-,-,TGTGCCAGCTCATCTAAGACAGAGTATAGCAATCAGCCCCAGCATTTT,CASSSKTEYSNQPQHF
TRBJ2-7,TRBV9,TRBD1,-,TGTGCCAGCAGCCAGGACAGGGACTCCTACGAGCAGTACTTC,CASSQDRDSYEQYF
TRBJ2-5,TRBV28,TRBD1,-,TGTGCCAGCAAGCTACAGGGGTTTGGGACCCAGTACTTC,CASKLQGFGTQYF
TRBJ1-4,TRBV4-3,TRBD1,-,TGCGCCAGCAGCCAAGATGGGGGAGGGACAGGGCCTAATGAAAAACTGTTTTTT,CASSQDGGGTGPNEKLFF
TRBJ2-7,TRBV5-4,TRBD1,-,TGTGCCAGCAGCACCGGGACAGGGGCCTACGAGCAGTACTTC,CASSTGTGAYEQYF
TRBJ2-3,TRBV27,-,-,TGTGCCAGCAGTTTCCTTTCCTCCACAGATACGCAGTATTTT,CASSFLSSTDTQYF
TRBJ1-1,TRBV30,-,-,TGTGCCTGGAGGCCGAACCGGGACACTGAAGCTTTCTTT,CAWRPNRDTEAFF
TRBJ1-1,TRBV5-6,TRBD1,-,TGTGCCAGCAGCCCCGGACAGGGGGCCTTTATGAACACTGAAGCTTTCTTT,CASSPGQGAFMNTEAFF
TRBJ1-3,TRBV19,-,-,TGTGCCAGTAGTATATATTGGACGGGAGGAAACACCATATATTTT,CASSIYWTGGNTIYF
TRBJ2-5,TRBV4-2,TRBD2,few,TGTGCCAGCAGCCAAGATTTAGCGGGGGGGAGGGCACAAGAGACCCAGTACTTC,CASSQDLAGGRAQETQYF
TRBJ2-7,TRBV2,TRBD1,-,TGTGCCAGCAGCGTGACAGGGGTTTTCTTACGGGAGCAGTACTTC,CASSVTGVFLREQYF
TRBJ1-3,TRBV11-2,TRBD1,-,TGTGCCAGCAGCCGAGGACAGGGGGCAATATCTGGAAACACCATATATTTT,CASSRGQGAISGNTIYF
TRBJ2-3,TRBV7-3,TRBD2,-,TGTGCCAGCAGCTTAAGTGGCGGCGGGGGGCCCACAGATACGCAGTATTTT,CASSLSGGGGPTDTQYF
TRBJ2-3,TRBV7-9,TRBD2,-,TGTGCCAGCAGCCGAGGACTAGCGGGACGTACAGGGGAAGATACGCAGTATTTT,CASSRGLAGRTGEDTQYF
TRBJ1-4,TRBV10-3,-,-,TGTGCCGCCTCGGGATCTCTTAATGAAAAACTGTTTTTT,CAASGSLNEKLFF
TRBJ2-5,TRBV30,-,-,TGTGCCTGGAGTACTCGGGAAGGAGAGACCCAGTACTTC,CAWSTREGETQYF
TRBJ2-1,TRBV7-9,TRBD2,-,TGTGCCAGCAGCTTAGCAAGACTAGCGGGGTCGTATGAGCAGTTCTTC,CASSLARLAGSYEQFF
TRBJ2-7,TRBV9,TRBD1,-,TGTGCCAGCAGCGTAGGAGGGCAGGGGGCCTACGAGCAGTACTTC,CASSVGGQGAYEQYF
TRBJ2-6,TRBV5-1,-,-,TGCGCCAGCAGCTTTGGGCTTTTAAGCTCTGGGGCCAACGTCCTGACTTTC,CASSFGLLSSGANVLTF
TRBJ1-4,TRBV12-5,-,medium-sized,TGTGCTAGTGGTTTGGAGGGAGGGGAACTGTTTTTT,CASGLEGGELFF
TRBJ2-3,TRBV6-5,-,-,TGTGCCAGCACCTTACCCGGGACAGATACGCAGTATTTT,CASTLPGTDTQYF
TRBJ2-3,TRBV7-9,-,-,TGTGCCAGCAGCCTGACTACCACAGATACGCAGTATTTT,CASSLTTTDTQYF
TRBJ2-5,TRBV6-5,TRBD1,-,TGTGCCAGCAGTTACTCGATAACAGGGGATGGAGAGACCCAGTACTTC,CASSYSITGDGETQYF
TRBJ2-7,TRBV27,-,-,TGTGCCAGCAGTTTTCGACAGGCCTCCTACGAGCAGTACTTC,CASSFRQASYEQYF
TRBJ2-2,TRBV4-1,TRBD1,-,TGCGCCAGCAGCCTATCCGGGACAGCCAACACCGGGGAGCTGTTTTTT,CASSLSGTANTGELFF
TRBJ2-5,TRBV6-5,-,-,TGTGCCAGCAGGCAACCTTCAGGCGCGGAGACCCAGTACTTC,CASRQPSGAETQYF
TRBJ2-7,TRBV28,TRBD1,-,TGTGCCAGCAGACCCGACAGGGGGGTCTCCTACGAGCAGTACTTC,CASRPDRGVSYEQYF
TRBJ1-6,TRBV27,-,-,TGTGCCAGCAGTTTATTTGCAGGACTGAGCTCCTATAATTCACCCCTCCACTTT,CASSLFAGLSSYNSPLHF
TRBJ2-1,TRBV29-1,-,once,TGCAGCGTTGGGGGGCTCACCTACAATGAGCAGTTCTTC,CSVGGLTYNEQFF
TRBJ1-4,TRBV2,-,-,TGTGCCAGCAGTGTTTCTACTGAAAAACTGTTTTTT,CASSVSTEKLFF
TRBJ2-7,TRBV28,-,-,TGTGCCAGCAGGACAGGCCATACCTACGAGCAGTACTTC,CASRTGHTYEQYF